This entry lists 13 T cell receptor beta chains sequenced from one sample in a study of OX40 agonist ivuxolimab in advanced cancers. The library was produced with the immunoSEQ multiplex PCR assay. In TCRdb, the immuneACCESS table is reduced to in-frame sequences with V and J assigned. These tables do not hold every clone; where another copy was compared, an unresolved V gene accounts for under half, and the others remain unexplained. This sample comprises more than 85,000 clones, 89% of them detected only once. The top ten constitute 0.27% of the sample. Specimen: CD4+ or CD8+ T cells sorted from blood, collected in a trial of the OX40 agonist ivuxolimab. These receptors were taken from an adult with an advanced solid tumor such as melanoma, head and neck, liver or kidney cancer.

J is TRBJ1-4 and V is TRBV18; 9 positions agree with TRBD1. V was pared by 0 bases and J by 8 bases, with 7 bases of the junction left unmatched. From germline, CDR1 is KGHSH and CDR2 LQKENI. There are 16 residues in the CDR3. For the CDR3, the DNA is TGTGCCAGCTCACCACCGAGGAACAGGGGGCTCGAAAAACTGTTTTTT. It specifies CASSPPRNRGLEKLFF.

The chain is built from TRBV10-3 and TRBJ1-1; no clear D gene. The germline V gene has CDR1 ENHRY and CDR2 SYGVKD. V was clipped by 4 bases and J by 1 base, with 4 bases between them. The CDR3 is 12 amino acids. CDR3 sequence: CAISGSNTEAFF. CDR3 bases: TGTGCCATCAGTGGTTCGAACACTGAAGCTTTCTTT.

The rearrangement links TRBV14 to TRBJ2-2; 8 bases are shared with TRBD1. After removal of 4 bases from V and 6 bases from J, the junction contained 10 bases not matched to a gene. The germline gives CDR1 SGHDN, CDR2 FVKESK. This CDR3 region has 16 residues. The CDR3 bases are TGTGCCAGCAGCCCCCGAACGTCAGGGGGCTCCGGGGAGCTGTTTTTT. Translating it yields CASSPRTSGGSGELFF.

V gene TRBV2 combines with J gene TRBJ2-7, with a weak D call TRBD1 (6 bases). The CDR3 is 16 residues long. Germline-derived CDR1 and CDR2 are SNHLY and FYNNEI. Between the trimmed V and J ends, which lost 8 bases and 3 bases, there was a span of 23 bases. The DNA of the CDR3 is TGTGCCAGCCACCGGGACATAACCCCTTTAGTCTACGAGCAGTACTTC. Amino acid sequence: CASHRDITPLVYEQYF.

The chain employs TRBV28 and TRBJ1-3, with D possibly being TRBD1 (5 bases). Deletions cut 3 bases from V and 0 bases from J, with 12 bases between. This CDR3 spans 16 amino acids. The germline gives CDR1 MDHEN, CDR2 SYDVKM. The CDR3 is CASSFGGFSSGNTIYF. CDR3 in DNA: TGTGCCAGCAGTTTTGGGGGATTCAGCTCTGGAAACACCATATATTTT.

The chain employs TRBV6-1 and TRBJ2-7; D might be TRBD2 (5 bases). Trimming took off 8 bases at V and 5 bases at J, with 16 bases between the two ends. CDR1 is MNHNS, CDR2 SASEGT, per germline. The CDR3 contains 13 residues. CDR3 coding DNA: TGTGCCAGCGGGCGGGCCCAGGAGAACGAGCAGTACTTC. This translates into CASGRAQENEQYF.

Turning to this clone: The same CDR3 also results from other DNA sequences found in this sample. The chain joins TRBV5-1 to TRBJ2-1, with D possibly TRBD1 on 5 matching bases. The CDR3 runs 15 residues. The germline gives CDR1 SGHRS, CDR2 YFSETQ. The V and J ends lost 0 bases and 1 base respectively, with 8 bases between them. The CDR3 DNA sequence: TGCGCCAGCAGCTTGGTAGGGGTTTCCTACAATGAGCAGTTCTTC. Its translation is CASSLVGVSYNEQFF.

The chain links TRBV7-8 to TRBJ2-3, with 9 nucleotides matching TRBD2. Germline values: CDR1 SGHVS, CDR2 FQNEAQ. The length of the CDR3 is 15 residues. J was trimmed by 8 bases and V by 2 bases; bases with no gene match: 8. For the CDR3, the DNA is TGTGCCAGCAGCTTACCCGGGACTAGCAGTGGTACGCAGTATTTT. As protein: CASSLPGTSSGTQYF.

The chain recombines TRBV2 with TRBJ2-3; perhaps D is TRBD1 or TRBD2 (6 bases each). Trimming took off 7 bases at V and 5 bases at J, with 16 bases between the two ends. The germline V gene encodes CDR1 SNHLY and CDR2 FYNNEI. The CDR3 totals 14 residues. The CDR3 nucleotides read TGTGCCAGCACATTCGGGGGCGTCAGAGATACGCAGTATTTT. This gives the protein CASTFGGVRDTQYF.

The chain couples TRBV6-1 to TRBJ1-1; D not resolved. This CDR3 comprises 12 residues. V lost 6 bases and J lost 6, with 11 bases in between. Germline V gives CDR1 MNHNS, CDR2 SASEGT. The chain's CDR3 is CASRELFSEAFF. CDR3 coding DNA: TGTGCCAGCAGGGAACTCTTTTCTGAAGCTTTCTTT.

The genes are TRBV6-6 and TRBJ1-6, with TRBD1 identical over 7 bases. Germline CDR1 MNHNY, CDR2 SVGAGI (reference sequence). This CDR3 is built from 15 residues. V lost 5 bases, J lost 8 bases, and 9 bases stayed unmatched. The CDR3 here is CASSTVRQGDSPLHF. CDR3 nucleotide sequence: TGTGCCAGCAGTACCGTCCGACAGGGCGATTCACCCCTCCACTTT.

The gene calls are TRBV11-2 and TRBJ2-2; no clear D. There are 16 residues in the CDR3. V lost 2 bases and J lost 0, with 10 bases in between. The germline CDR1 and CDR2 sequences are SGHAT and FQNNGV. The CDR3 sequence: CASSLMSYSNTGELFF. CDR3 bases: TGTGCCAGCAGCTTAATGTCATACTCGAACACCGGGGAGCTGTTTTTT.

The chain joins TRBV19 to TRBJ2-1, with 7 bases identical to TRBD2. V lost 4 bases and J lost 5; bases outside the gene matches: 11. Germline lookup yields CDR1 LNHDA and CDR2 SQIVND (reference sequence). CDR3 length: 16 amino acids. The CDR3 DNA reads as TGTGCCAGTAGTACCCCCCTCGGACTAGGCAACAATGAGCAGTTCTTC. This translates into CASSTPLGLGNNEQFF.